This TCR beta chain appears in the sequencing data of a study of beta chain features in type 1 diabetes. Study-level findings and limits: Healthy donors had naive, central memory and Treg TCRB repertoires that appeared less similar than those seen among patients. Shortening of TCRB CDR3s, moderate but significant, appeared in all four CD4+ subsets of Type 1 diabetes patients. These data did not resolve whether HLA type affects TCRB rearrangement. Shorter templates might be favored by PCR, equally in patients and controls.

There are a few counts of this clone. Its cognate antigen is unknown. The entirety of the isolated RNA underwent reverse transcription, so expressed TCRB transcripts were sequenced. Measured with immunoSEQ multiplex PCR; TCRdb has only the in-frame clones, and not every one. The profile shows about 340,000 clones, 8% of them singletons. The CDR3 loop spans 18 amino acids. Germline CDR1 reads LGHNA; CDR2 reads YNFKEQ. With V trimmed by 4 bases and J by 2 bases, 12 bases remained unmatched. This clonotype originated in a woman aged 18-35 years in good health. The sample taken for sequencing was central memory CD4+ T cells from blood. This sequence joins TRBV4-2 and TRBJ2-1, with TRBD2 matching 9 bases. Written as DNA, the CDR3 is TGTGCCAGCAGCCCTCCCTTGGGCGGGAGGGGTACCTACAATGAGCAGTTCTTC. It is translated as CASSPPLGGRGTYNEQFF.